These 7 T cell receptor beta chains were all obtained from the same sample, sequenced in a study of T cells in Graves' hyperthyroidism and ophthalmopathy. Amplified TCR beta CDR3 regions came from RNA transcripts. During a first-round RT-PCR of the TCR CDR3, the HTBI primer set was used. TCRdb recomputed calls from the multiplex PCR reads with MiXCR, one row per CDR3 protein. This table holds almost 600,000 distinct CDR3 sequences, roughly 13% found once. The sequenced sample was blood. These receptors were taken from a woman aged 25 to 39 with Graves' hyperthyroidism that later progressed to Graves' ophthalmopathy.

In its sample, this clonotype was seen many times. This chain links TRBV12-3 or TRBV12-4 with TRBJ2-7; possibly TRBD1 or TRBD2 for D (5 bases each). This CDR3 is built from 14 residues. With 6 bases removed from V and 4 bases from J, the gap between germline ends came to 16 bases. CDR3: CASRLRDASYEQYF. The DNA of the CDR3 is TGTGCCAGCAGACTCCGGGACGCCTCTTACGAGCAGTACTTC.

This clonotype was counted many times. The rearrangement uses TRBV29-1 and TRBJ2-1, with D unresolved. Germline V gene data show CDR1 as SQVTM and CDR2 as ANQGSEA. V lost 2 bases and J lost 0, with 8 bases in between. The CDR3 sequence is 14 residues long. In DNA, the CDR3 is TGCAGCGTTGAAAGTTACATCTCCTACAATGAGCAGTTCTTC. Translation gives CSVESYISYNEQFF.

This clonotype appeared many times. The V gene is TRBV9, the J gene TRBJ1-2; D gene unclear. The CDR3 has 12 amino acids. Trimming left V 0 bases short and J 7 bases short, with 7 bases between. From germline, CDR1 is SGDLS and CDR2 YYNGEE. CDR3 loop: CASSVGPTGYTF. The CDR3 DNA is TGTGCCAGCAGCGTAGGCCCGACTGGCTACACCTTC.

Many counts were recorded for this clonotype. The rearrangement uses TRBV15 and TRBJ1-4, with D tentatively TRBD1 (6 bases). Trimming pared 0 bases from V and 6 bases from J, leaving 17 bases between. Germline values: CDR1 LNHNV, CDR2 YYDKDF (reference sequence). The CDR3 runs 17 residues. Written as DNA, the CDR3 is TGTGCCACCAGCAGAGAGAGGGGGGCAGGGGAAGATGAAAAACTGTTTTTT. This codes for CATSRERGAGEDEKLFF.

This clonotype came up many times. V is TRBV6-1 and J is TRBJ2-5; D possibly corresponds to TRBD1 (6 bases). The CDR3 runs 15 residues. Trimming cost V 6 bases and J 4 bases, with 18 bases left between them. From germline, CDR1 is MNHNS and CDR2 SASEGT. CDR3 nucleotide sequence: TGTGCCAGCAGCTTTGGGACATCCGGGGCAGAGACCCAGTACTTC. Residues: CASSFGTSGAETQYF.

This clonotype has a count of ten or more. The V and J genes are TRBV12-3 or TRBV12-4 and TRBJ1-1; D gene ambiguous. The CDR3 totals 13 residues. V was shortened by 7 bases and J by 0 bases, with 9 bases between the two germline ends. The CDR3 loop is CASTDGVNTEAFF. CDR3 DNA sequence: TGTGCCAGCACTGACGGGGTGAACACTGAAGCTTTCTTT.

In its sample, this clonotype was seen a few times. The chain carries TRBV9 and TRBJ2-2; D is unclear. In germline, CDR1 is SGDLS, CDR2 YYNGEE. This CDR3 has 16 residues. Trimming shortened V by 2 bases and J by 0 bases, and 11 bases separated the two germline ends. CDR3 bases: TGTGCCAGCAGCGTTGGTGGCACCTCGAACACCGGGGAGCTGTTTTTT. Translated, it gives CASSVGGTSNTGELFF.